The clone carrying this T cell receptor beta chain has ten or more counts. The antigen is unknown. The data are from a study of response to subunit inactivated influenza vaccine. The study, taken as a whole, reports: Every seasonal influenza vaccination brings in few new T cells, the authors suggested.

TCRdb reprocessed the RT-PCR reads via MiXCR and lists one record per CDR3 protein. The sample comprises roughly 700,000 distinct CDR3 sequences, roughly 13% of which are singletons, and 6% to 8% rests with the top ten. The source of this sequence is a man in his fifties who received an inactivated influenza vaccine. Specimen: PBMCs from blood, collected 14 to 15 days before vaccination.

As DNA, the CDR3 is TGCAGCGTTGTTAAAGAACTAGCGGGAGACTACGAGCAGTACTTC. Translated, it gives CSVVKELAGDYEQYF. The chain is built from TRBV29-1 and TRBJ2-7, with 11 positions matching TRBD2. The CDR3 contains 15 residues. The germline gives CDR1 SQVTM, CDR2 ANQGSEA. V dropped 4 bases and J dropped 3; count of bases not matched to a gene: 8.